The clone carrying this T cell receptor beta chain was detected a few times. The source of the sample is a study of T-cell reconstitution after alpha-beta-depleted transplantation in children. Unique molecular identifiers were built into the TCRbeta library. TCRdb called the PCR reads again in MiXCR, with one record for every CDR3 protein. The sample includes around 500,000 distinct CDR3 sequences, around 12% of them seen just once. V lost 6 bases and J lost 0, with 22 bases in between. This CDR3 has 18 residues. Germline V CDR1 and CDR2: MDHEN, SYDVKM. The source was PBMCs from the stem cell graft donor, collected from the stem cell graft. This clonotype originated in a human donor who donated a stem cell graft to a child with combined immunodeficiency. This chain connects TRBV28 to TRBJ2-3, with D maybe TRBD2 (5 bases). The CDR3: CASSPIGKVLSSTDTQYF. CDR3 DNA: TGTGCCAGCAGCCCCATCGGGAAAGTCTTATCTAGCACAGATACGCAGTATTTT.